The rows below give T cell receptor beta chains drawn from one sample of a study of PD-L1 blockade in urothelial cancer. TCRdb's table, derived via immunoSEQ multiplex PCR, lists solely in-frame clones and lacks some. Seen here are 50,000 or so clones, approximately 79% observed once, and the top ten hold 2.5% to 3.5%. This specimen consisted of PBMCs, obtained around atezolizumab (anti-PD-L1) treatment. These TCRs come from a man in his 70s with urothelial cancer. The CDR3 runs from the conserved cysteine through the conserved F or W. D genes are given only for firm matches. Expanded clones are given a class, and other clones once, few, many or no size at all.

d_call | clone_size | j_call | v_call | cdr3_aa | cdr3_nt
TRBD2 | NA | TRBJ2-1 | TRBV7-2 | CASSLGAGVSEQFF | TGTGCCAGCAGCTTAGGAGCGGGAGTTAGTGAGCAGTTCTTC
NA | NA | TRBJ2-7 | TRBV6-1 | CASRESGYEQYF | TGTGCCAGCAGGGAGTCGGGGTACGAGCAGTACTTC
NA | once | TRBJ2-1 | TRBV15 | CATSPQGSSYNEQFF | TGTGCCACCAGCCCGCAGGGAAGCTCCTACAATGAGCAGTTCTTC
NA | NA | TRBJ2-1 | TRBV6-5 | CASTRERGNEQFF | TGTGCCAGCACACGGGAGAGGGGCAATGAGCAGTTCTTC
NA | NA | TRBJ1-2 | TRBV5-6 | CASSDPRGVSYGYTF | TGTGCCAGCAGCGACCCCAGGGGAGTTTCCTATGGCTACACCTTC
NA | NA | TRBJ1-1 | TRBV27 | CASSLWSGNTEAFF | TGTGCCAGCAGTTTATGGTCCGGGAACACTGAAGCTTTCTTT
TRBD1 | NA | TRBJ2-7 | TRBV9 | CASSVSPGQGYEQYF | TGTGCCAGCAGCGTTTCTCCGGGACAGGGGTACGAGCAGTACTTC
NA | few | TRBJ1-2 | TRBV21-1 | CASSERTDIYGYTF | TGTGCCAGCAGCGAAAGGACGGACATCTATGGCTACACCTTC
NA | NA | TRBJ2-7 | TRBV30 | CAWSPGAYEQYF | TGTGCCTGGAGCCCAGGGGCTTACGAGCAGTACTTC
TRBD2 | once | TRBJ2-7 | TRBV6-5 | CASSPSGSFSYEQYF | TGTGCCAGCAGTCCTAGCGGATCGTTCTCCTACGAGCAGTACTTC
TRBD1 | NA | TRBJ1-2 | TRBV5-5 | CASSFGQGVYGYTF | TGTGCCAGCAGCTTTGGACAGGGGGTCTATGGCTACACCTTC
NA | NA | TRBJ2-7 | TRBV6-5 | CASSSDSSIYEQYF | TGTGCCAGCAGTTCGGACAGCTCTATCTACGAGCAGTACTTC
TRBD1 | NA | TRBJ1-5 | TRBV2 | CASRPTTGDQHF | TGTGCCAGCAGGCCCACGACAGGGGACCAGCATTTT
TRBD2 | NA | TRBJ2-3 | TRBV19 | CASRSGRVADTQYF | TGTGCCAGTCGTAGCGGGAGGGTCGCAGATACGCAGTATTTT
NA | NA | TRBJ2-5 | TRBV5-8 | CASSVGTLRFGATQYF | TGTGCCAGCAGCGTAGGGACACTTAGGTTCGGGGCGACCCAGTACTTC
NA | NA | TRBJ2-6 | TRBV29-1 | CSVVEGLVDGANVLTF | TGCAGCGTGGTAGAGGGTTTAGTAGATGGGGCCAACGTCCTGACTTTC
TRBD2 | NA | TRBJ2-3 | TRBV5-1 | CASSPAGGTDTQYF | TGCGCCAGCAGCCCTGCGGGGGGCACAGATACGCAGTATTTT
NA | NA | TRBJ1-2 | TRBV4-2 | CASSPTDRPRNYGYTF | TGTGCCAGCAGCCCGACCGACAGGCCCCGTAACTATGGCTACACCTTC
TRBD2 | NA | TRBJ2-1 | TRBV4-2 | CASSPRTSGNEQFF | TGTGCCAGCAGCCCCCGGACTAGCGGAAATGAGCAGTTCTTC
NA | NA | TRBJ2-7 | TRBV5-1 | CASSLEAGGEQYF | TGCGCCAGCAGCTTGGAGGCCGGGGGAGAGCAGTACTTC
NA | NA | TRBJ1-3 | TRBV10-3 | CAISEGTGGTIYF | TGTGCCATCAGTGAGGGTACGGGGGGCACCATATATTTT
TRBD1 | NA | TRBJ1-5 | TRBV28 | CASRPGQKNQPQHF | TGTGCCAGCAGGCCGGGACAGAAGAATCAGCCCCAGCATTTT
NA | NA | TRBJ2-7 | TRBV18 | CASSPYSGSSYEQYF | TGTGCCAGCTCACCGTATTCGGGGAGCTCCTACGAGCAGTACTTC
TRBD1 | NA | TRBJ2-1 | TRBV19 | CASRGQGRYNEQFF | TGTGCCAGTAGGGGACAGGGGCGATACAATGAGCAGTTCTTC
NA | NA | TRBJ1-1 | TRBV6-6 | CASSYSSGLGTEAFF | TGTGCCAGCAGTTACTCCTCAGGCCTCGGCACTGAAGCTTTCTTT
NA | NA | TRBJ2-2 | TRBV9 | CASSVASTGELFF | TGTGCCAGCAGCGTAGCTAGCACCGGGGAGCTGTTTTTT
TRBD2 | NA | TRBJ2-2 | TRBV27 | CASNVAGARSGELFF | TGTGCCAGCAATGTAGCGGGAGCTCGATCCGGGGAGCTGTTTTTT
TRBD1 | NA | TRBJ2-1 | TRBV5-1 | CASSRDSSYNEQFF | TGCGCCAGCAGCAGGGACAGCTCCTACAATGAGCAGTTCTTC
TRBD1 | NA | TRBJ2-1 | TRBV28 | CASSGRGLGNEQFF | TGTGCCAGCAGCGGAAGGGGGCTGGGCAATGAGCAGTTCTTC
NA | NA | TRBJ2-7 | TRBV18 | CASSPSGTYEQYF | TGTGCCAGCTCACCATCCGGGACCTACGAGCAGTACTTC
TRBD1 | NA | TRBJ1-1 | TRBV19 | CASSSGTGMSEAFF | TGTGCCAGTAGCTCGGGGACAGGGATGTCGGAAGCTTTCTTT
TRBD1 | NA | TRBJ1-2 | TRBV19 | CASSPRDRATRGYTF | TGTGCCAGTAGTCCCCGGGACAGGGCTACTAGAGGCTACACCTTC
NA | few | TRBJ2-1 | TRBV5-6 | CASSFQGTDEQFF | TGTGCCAGCAGCTTTCAGGGTACAGATGAGCAGTTCTTC